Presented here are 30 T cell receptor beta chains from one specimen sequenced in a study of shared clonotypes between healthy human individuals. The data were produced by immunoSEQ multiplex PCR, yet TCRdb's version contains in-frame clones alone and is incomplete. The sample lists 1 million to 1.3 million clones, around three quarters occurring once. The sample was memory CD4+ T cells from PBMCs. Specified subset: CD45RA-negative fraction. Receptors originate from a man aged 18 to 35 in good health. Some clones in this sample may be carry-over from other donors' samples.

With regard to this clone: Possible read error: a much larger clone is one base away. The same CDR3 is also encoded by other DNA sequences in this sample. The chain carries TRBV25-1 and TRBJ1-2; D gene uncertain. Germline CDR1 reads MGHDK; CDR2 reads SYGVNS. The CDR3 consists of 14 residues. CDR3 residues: CASSGPTRNYGYTF. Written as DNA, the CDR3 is TGTGCTAGCAGTGGCCCCACGCGTAACTATGGCTACACCTTC.

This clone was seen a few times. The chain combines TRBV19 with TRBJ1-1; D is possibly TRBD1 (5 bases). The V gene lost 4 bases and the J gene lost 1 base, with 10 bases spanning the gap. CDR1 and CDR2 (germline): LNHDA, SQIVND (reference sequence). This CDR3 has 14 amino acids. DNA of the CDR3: TGTGCCAGTAGTACTATTGGGGGGAACACTGAAGCTTTCTTT. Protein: CASSTIGGNTEAFF.

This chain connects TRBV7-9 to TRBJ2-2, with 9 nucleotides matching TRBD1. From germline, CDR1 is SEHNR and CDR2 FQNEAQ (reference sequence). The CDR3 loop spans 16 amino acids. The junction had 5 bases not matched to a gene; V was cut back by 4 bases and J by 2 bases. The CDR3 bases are TGTGCCAGCAGCTCACAGGGGGCGCTAAACACCGGGGAGCTGTTTTTT. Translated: CASSSQGALNTGELFF.

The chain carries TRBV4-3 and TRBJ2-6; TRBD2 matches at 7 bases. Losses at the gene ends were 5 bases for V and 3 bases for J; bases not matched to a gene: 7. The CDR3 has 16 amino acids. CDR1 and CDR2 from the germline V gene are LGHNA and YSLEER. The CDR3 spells CASSVTRESGANVLTF. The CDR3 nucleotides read TGCGCCAGCAGCGTAACGCGGGAGAGTGGGGCCAACGTCCTGACTTTC.

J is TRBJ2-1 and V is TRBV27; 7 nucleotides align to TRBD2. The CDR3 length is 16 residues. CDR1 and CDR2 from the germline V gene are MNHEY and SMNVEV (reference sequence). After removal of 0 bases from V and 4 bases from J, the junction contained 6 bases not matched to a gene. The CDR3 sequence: CASSLSAGEPYNEQFF. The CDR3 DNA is TGTGCCAGCAGTTTATCGGCGGGAGAGCCGTACAATGAGCAGTTCTTC.

The CDR3 region is CASSPHRQGSTEAFF. The DNA of the CDR3 is TGCGCCAGCAGTCCCCACCGACAGGGTAGCACTGAAGCTTTCTTT. J is TRBJ1-1 and V is TRBV23-1, with TRBD1 identical over 7 bases. TRBV23-1 is reported as an ORF; its role is uncertain. The ends lost 4 bases at V and 4 bases at J; junction bases unmatched: 9. This CDR3 region has 15 residues.

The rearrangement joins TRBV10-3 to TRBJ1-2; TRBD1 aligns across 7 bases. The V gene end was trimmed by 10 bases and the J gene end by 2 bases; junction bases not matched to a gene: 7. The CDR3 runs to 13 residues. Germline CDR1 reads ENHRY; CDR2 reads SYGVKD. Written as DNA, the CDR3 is TGTGCCACTTACAGGGGATTAAACTATGGCTACACCTTC. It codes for CATYRGLNYGYTF.

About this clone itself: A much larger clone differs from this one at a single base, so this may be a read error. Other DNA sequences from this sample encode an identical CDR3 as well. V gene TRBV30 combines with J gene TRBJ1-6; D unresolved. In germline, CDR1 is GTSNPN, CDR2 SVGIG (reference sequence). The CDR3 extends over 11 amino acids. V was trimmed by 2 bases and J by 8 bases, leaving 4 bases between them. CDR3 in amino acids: CAWSLDSPLHF. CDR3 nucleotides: TGTGCCTGGAGTTTGGATTCACCCCTCCACTTT. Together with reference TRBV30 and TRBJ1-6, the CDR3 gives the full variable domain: SQTIHQWPATLVQPVGSPLSLECTVEGTSNPNLYWYRQAAGRGLQLLFYSVGIGQISSEVPQNLSASRPQDRQFILSSKKLLLSDSGFYLCAWSLDSPLHFGNGTRLTVT.

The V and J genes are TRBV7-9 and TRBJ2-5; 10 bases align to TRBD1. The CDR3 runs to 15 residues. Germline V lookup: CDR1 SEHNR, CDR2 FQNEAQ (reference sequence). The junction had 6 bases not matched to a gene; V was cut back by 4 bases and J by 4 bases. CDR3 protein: CASSSDRGFVETQYF. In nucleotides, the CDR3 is TGTGCCAGCAGCTCGGACAGGGGGTTTGTAGAGACCCAGTACTTC.

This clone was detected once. In nucleotides, the CDR3 is TGTGCCAGCAGGGGTAGCGGGAGGGCGTCCTACAATGAGCAGTTCTTC. Protein sequence: CASRGSGRASYNEQFF. This chain joins TRBV27 and TRBJ2-1, with 11 bases that match TRBD2. This CDR3 is 16 amino acids long. CDR1 and CDR2 (germline): MNHEY, SMNVEV (reference sequence). Trimming at V came to 6 bases and at J to 1 base, leaving 5 bases not matched to a gene.

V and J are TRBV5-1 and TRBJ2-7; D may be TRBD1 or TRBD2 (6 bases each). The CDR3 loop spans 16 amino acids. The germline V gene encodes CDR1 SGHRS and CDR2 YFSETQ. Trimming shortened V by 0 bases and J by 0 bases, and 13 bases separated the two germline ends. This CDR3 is CASSLAGGAGSYEQYF. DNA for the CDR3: TGCGCCAGCAGCTTGGCCGGGGGCGCCGGCTCCTACGAGCAGTACTTC.

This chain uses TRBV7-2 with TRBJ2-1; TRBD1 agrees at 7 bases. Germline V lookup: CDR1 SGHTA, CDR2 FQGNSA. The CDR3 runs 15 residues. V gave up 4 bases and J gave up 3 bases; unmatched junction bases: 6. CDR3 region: CASSSGQVLYNEQFF. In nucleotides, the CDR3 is TGTGCCAGCAGCTCAGGACAGGTTCTCTACAATGAGCAGTTCTTC.

The CDR3 sequence: CSVVSPPENEKLFF. CDR3 nucleotide sequence: TGCAGCGTTGTGTCCCCCCCGGAAAATGAAAAACTGTTTTTT. J is TRBJ1-4 and V is TRBV29-1; no firm D call. CDR3 length: 14 residues. The germline gives CDR1 SQVTM, CDR2 ANQGSEA. V was shortened by 4 bases and J by 5 bases, with 14 bases between the two germline ends.

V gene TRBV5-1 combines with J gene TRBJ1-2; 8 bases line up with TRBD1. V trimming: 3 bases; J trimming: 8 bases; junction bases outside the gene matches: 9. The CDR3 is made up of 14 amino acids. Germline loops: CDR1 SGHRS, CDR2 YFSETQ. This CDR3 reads CASSSGTGTGGYTF. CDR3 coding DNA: TGCGCCAGCAGCTCCGGGACCGGGACAGGAGGCTACACCTTC.

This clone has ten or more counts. The CDR3 loop reads CASSTAGATNEKLFF. The DNA for the CDR3 is TGTGCCAGCAGCACGGCAGGGGCCACTAATGAAAAACTGTTTTTT. The V call is TRBV5-6, the J call TRBJ1-4, with D possibly being TRBD1 (6 bases). The CDR3 contains 15 residues. V lost 4 bases to trimming and J lost 2 bases, with 12 bases between them. Germline loops: CDR1 SGHDT, CDR2 YYEEEE.

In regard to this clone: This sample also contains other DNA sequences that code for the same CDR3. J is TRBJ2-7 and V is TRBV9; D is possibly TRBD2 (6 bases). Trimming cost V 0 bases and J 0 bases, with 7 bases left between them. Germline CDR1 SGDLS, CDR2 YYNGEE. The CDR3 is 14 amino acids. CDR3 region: CASSVGDSSYEQYF. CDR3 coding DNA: TGTGCCAGCAGCGTAGGGGACTCCTCCTACGAGCAGTACTTC.

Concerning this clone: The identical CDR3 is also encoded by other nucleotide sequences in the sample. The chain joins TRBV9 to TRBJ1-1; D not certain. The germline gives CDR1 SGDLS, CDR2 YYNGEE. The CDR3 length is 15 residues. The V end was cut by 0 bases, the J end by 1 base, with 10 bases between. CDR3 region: CASSVEPQENTEAFF. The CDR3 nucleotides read TGTGCCAGCAGCGTAGAGCCGCAGGAGAACACTGAAGCTTTCTTT.

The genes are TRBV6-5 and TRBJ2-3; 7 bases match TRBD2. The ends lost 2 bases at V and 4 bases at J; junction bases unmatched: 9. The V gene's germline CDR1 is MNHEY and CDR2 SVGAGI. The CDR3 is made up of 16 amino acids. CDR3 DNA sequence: TGTGCCAGCAGTTACCCGGTCGGCGGGGGTGCAGATACGCAGTATTTT. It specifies CASSYPVGGGADTQYF.

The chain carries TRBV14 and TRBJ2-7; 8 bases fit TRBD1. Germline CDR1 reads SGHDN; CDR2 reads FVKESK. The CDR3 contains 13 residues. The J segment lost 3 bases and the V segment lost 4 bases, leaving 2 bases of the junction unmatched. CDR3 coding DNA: TGTGCCAGCAGCCCCGGGACAGGCTACGAGCAGTACTTC. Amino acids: CASSPGTGYEQYF.

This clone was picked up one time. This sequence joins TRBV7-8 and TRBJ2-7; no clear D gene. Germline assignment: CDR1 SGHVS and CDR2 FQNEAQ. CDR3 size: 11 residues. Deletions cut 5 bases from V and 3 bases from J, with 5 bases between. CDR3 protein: CASSRGYEQYF. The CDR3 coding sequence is TGTGCCAGCAGCCGTGGCTACGAGCAGTACTTC.

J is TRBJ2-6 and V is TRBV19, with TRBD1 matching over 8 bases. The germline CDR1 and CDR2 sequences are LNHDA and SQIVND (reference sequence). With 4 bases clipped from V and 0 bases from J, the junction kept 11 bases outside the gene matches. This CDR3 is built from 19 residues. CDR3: CASSTGGRGPYSGANVLTF. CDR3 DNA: TGTGCCAGTAGTACAGGGGGCCGGGGGCCATACTCTGGGGCCAACGTCCTGACTTTC. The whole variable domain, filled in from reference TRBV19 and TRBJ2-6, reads DGGITQSPKYLFRKEGQNVTLSCEQNLNHDAMYWYRQDPGQGLRLIYYSQIVNDFQKGDIAEGYSVSREKKESFPLTVTSAQKNPTAFYLCASSTGGRGPYSGANVLTFGAGSRLTVL.

CDR3 amino acids: CASSLAATYEQYF. For the CDR3, the DNA is TGCGCCAGCAGCCTAGCCGCAACTTACGAGCAGTACTTC. The V call is TRBV5-1, the J call TRBJ2-7; perhaps TRBD2 as D (5 bases). This CDR3 comprises 13 residues. With 4 bases removed from V and 4 bases from J, the gap between germline ends came to 12 bases. Germline V gene data show CDR1 as SGHRS and CDR2 as YFSETQ.

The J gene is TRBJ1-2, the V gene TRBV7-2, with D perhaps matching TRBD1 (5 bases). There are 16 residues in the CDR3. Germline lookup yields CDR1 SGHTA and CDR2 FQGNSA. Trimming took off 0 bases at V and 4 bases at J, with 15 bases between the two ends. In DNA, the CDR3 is TGTGCCAGCAGCTTAGCCCCGGGATGGGGCGGCTATGGCTACACCTTC. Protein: CASSLAPGWGGYGYTF.

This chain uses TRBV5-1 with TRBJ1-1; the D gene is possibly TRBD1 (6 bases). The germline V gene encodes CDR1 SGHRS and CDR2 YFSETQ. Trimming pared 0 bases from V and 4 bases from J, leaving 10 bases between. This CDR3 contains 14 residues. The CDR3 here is CASSLVGASTEAFF. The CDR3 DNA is TGCGCCAGCAGCTTGGTGGGGGCGAGCACTGAAGCTTTCTTT. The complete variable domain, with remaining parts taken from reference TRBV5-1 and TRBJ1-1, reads KAGVTQTPRYLIKTRGQQVTLSCSPISGHRSVSWYQQTPGQGLQFLFEYFSETQRNKGNFPGRFSGRQFSNSRSEMNVSTLELGDSALYLCASSLVGASTEAFFGQGTRLTVV.

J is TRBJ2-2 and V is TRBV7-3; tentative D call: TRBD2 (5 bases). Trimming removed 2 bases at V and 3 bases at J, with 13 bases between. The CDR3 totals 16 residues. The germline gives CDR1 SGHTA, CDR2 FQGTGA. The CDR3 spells CASSLRGVWDTGELFF. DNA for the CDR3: TGTGCCAGCAGCTTACGGGGAGTTTGGGACACCGGGGAGCTGTTTTTT.

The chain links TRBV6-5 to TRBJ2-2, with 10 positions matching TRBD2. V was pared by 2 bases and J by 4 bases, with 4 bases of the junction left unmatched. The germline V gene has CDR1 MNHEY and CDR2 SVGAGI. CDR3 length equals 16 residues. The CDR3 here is CASSYLRTSGTGELFF. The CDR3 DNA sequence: TGTGCCAGCAGTTACCTTCGGACTAGCGGCACCGGGGAGCTGTTTTTT.

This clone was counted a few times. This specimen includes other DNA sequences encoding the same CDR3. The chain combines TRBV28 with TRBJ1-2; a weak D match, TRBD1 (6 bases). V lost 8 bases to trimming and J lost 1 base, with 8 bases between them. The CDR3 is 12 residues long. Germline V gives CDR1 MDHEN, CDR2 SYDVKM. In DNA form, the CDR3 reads TGTGCCAGCTCGGACAGTAACTATGGCTACACCTTC. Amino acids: CASSDSNYGYTF.

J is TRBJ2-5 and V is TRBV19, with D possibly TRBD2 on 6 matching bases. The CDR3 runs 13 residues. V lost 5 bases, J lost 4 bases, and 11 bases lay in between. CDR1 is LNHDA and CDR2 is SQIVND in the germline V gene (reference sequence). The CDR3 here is CASSVVGGETQYF. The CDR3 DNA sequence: TGTGCCAGTAGTGTGGTGGGGGGAGAGACCCAGTACTTC.

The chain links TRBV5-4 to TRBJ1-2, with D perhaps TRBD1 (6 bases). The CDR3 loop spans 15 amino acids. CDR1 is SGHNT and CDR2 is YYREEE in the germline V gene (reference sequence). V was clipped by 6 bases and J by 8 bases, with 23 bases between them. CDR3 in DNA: TGTGCCAGCAACAGGGAAGGGGTCGGGAGTGGAGGCTACACCTTC. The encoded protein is CASNREGVGSGGYTF.

This CDR3 is CASSYYFSGANVLTF. As DNA, the CDR3 is TGTGCCAGCAGTTACTATTTCTCTGGGGCCAACGTCCTGACTTTC. This sequence joins TRBV6-5 and TRBJ2-6; D is unclear. CDR1 MNHEY and CDR2 SVGAGI come from the germline V gene. The CDR3 covers 15 residues. Trimming left V 1 base short and J 0 bases short, with 4 bases between.